This T cell receptor beta chain was sequenced during a study of response to subunit inactivated influenza vaccine. Findings of the study overall: Each seasonal flu vaccination may recruit only limited new T cells, authors suggested.

Germline V CDR1 and CDR2: SGHKS, YYEKEE (reference sequence). This CDR3 spans 15 amino acids. There are many counts of this clonotype. Its antigen is as yet unknown. Germline is not matched at one junction end, which may reflect a read error. TCRdb passed the RT-PCR reads through MiXCR, listing each CDR3 protein once. The sample contains hundreds of thousands of distinct CDR3 sequences, roughly 13% of which appear only once. The receptor was isolated from a man between 50 and 59 years old who received an inactivated influenza vaccine. The sample in question was PBMCs from blood, obtained approximately 15 days before vaccination. The chain employs TRBV5-5 and TRBJ2-2; weak D call: TRBD1 (6 bases). The CDR3 reads CASTLQGRNTGELFF. DNA for the CDR3: TGTGCCAGCACCTTGCAGGGGCGGAACACCGGGGAGCTGTTTTTT.